The 6 T cell receptor beta chains below all came from one sample that was sequenced in a study of cytomegalovirus exposure and HLA in healthy donors. In the PCR, 60 Vbeta and 13 Jbeta primers were used. Libraries were prepared by immunoSEQ multiplex PCR; TCRdb keeps only in-frame clonotypes and omits some of them. The profile shows some 98,000 clones, 75% to 80% of them singletons. The sequencing sample was made of PBMCs. All receptors come from a female donor in good health and CMV-seronegative.

This clone came up once. The chain couples TRBV10-3 to TRBJ2-7, with TRBD1 identical over 9 bases. The J call may be incorrect, as the DNA end agrees better with TRBJ2-5. CDR3 length equals 15 residues. Germline V gene sequence: CDR1 ENHRY, CDR2 SYGVKD. Here the CDR3 reads CAISDGQGFGETQYF. CDR3 DNA: TGTGCCATCAGTGACGGACAGGGGTTCGGAGAGACCCAGTACTTC.

This clone appeared a single time. The chain has TRBV30 and TRBJ2-1; TRBD2 matches at 12 bases. This CDR3 has 12 residues. Germline loops: CDR1 GTSNPN, CDR2 SVGIG (reference sequence). The V gene end was trimmed by 5 bases and the J gene end by 10 bases; junction bases not matched to a gene: 3. The CDR3 here is CAWETSGREQFF. DNA for the CDR3: TGTGCCTGGGAAACTAGCGGGAGGGAGCAGTTCTTC.

The chain recombines TRBV19 with TRBJ1-1; weak D call: TRBD1 (5 bases). The V gene's germline CDR1 is LNHDA and CDR2 SQIVND (reference sequence). V was clipped by 6 bases and J by 1 base, with 9 bases between them. The CDR3 loop spans 13 amino acids. CDR3 DNA sequence: TGTGCCAGTAGCAGAGACAGGAACACTGAAGCTTTCTTT. Protein product: CASSRDRNTEAFF. Drawing the rest from reference TRBV19 and TRBJ1-1, the complete variable domain is DGGITQSPKYLFRKEGQNVTLSCEQNLNHDAMYWYRQDPGQGLRLIYYSQIVNDFQKGDIAEGYSVSREKKESFPLTVTSAQKNPTAFYLCASSRDRNTEAFFGQGTRLTVV.

This clone was observed a handful of times. The rearrangement joins TRBV6-5 to TRBJ1-6; D may be TRBD1 (6 bases). CDR1 and CDR2 from the germline V gene are MNHEY and SVGAGI. Trimming took 6 bases from V and 10 from J, leaving 16 bases between them. The CDR3 contains 14 residues. DNA of the CDR3: TGTGCCAGCAGCGGACAGAGCGGAGCCTCACCCCTCCACTTT. Translation: CASSGQSGASPLHF.

The V call is TRBV5-4, the J call TRBJ2-7; 10 bases are shared with TRBD1. Germline V gene data show CDR1 as SGHNT and CDR2 as YYREEE (reference sequence). The CDR3 spans 15 residues. V lost 6 bases, J lost 2 bases, and 8 bases stayed unmatched. In DNA, the CDR3 is TGTGCCAGCACCGCGGGGACAGGGGTTCCCTACGAGCAGTACTTC. Translating it yields CASTAGTGVPYEQYF.

Points on this clone: An end of the junction differs from the germline gene, which may be a read error. The chain joins TRBV7-7 to TRBJ2-3; TRBD2 matches at 11 bases. CDR1 and CDR2 (germline): SSHAT, FNYEAQ (reference sequence). The CDR3 is made up of 16 amino acids. This CDR3 is CASSPLSGRGTDTQYF. CDR3 nucleotide sequence: TGTGCTAGCAGCCCCCTTAGCGGGAGGGGCACAGATACGCAGTATTTT.